The 28 T cell receptor beta chains in this list originate from one sample, sequenced in a study of CD8 T cells in Susac syndrome. Reverse transcription of about 0.5 to 1 ug RNA used random hexamers. A single record per CDR3 protein comes from TCRdb applying MiXCR to the immunoSEQ multiplex PCR reads. The sample has roughly 120,000 distinct CDR3 sequences, 94% seen once. Sample: CD4+ T cells from PBMCs. Receptors originate from a human donor in good health.

This rearrangement joins TRBV7-6 to TRBJ2-1, with D uncertain. Trimming pared 7 bases from V and 7 bases from J, leaving 8 bases between. Germline-derived CDR1 and CDR2 are SGHVS and FNYEAQ. The CDR3 spans 11 residues. CDR3 protein: CASIGRNEQFF. In DNA form, the CDR3 reads TGTGCCAGCATAGGCAGAAATGAGCAGTTCTTC. The whole variable domain, remainder taken from reference TRBV7-6 and TRBJ2-1, is GAGVSQSPRYKVTKRGQDVALRCDPISGHVSLYWYRQALGQGPEFLTYFNYEAQQDKSGLPNDRFSAERPEGSISTLTIQRTEQRDSAMYRCASIGRNEQFFGPGTRLTVL.

V usage is TRBV6-2 or TRBV6-3 and J usage is TRBJ1-5, with unresolved D. In germline, CDR1 is MNHEY, CDR2 SVGEGT. Trimming removed 4 bases from V and 6 bases from J, with 10 bases in between. The CDR3 runs to 13 residues. CDR3 loop: CASSSRIGQPQHF. DNA for the CDR3: TGTGCCAGCAGTTCTAGGATTGGTCAGCCCCAGCATTTT.

This sequence joins TRBV20-1 and TRBJ1-5; TRBD1 matches at 11 bases. CDR3 size: 14 residues. Germline V gene sequence: CDR1 DFQATT, CDR2 SNEGSKA (reference sequence). V lost 2 bases to trimming and J lost 7 bases; unmatched junction nucleotides: 4. Here the CDR3 reads CSARHGTGGQPQHF. As DNA, the CDR3 is TGCAGTGCTAGACATGGGACAGGGGGACAGCCCCAGCATTTT.

The gene calls are TRBV23-1 and TRBJ2-7, with 9 bases fitting TRBD1. TRBV23-1 belongs to the ORF category, with a function that is uncertain. The CDR3 sequence is 14 residues long. V was pared by 6 bases and J by 3 bases, with 6 bases of the junction left unmatched. This chain's CDR3 is CASRDRGVGYEQYF. In DNA, the CDR3 is TGCGCCAGCAGGGACAGGGGCGTTGGCTACGAGCAGTACTTC.

This clonotype was counted a few times. This chain links TRBV7-3 with TRBJ2-7; 14 bases line up with TRBD2. The trim removed 4 bases at V and 5 bases at J, leaving 1 base unmatched. This CDR3 contains 14 residues. The germline gives CDR1 SGHTA, CDR2 FQGTGA. CDR3 loop: CASSSGLAGDEQYF. CDR3 sequence (DNA): TGTGCCAGCAGCTCGGGACTAGCGGGAGACGAGCAGTACTTC.

V usage is TRBV7-9 and J usage is TRBJ2-5, with TRBD1 matching 7 bases. CDR1 and CDR2 from the germline V gene are SEHNR and FQNEAQ (reference sequence). The ends lost 1 base at V and 0 bases at J; junction bases unmatched: 11. The CDR3 totals 18 residues. CDR3 loop: CASSLGFSGTEYQETQYF. The DNA for the CDR3 is TGTGCCAGCAGCTTAGGATTCTCCGGGACAGAGTACCAAGAGACCCAGTACTTC.

The V gene is TRBV7-9, the J gene TRBJ1-1; D gene ambiguous. Trimming shortened V by 3 bases and J by 8 bases, and 10 bases separated the two germline ends. Germline V gives CDR1 SEHNR, CDR2 FQNEAQ (reference sequence). This CDR3 region has 12 residues. CDR3 coding DNA: TGTGCCAGCAGCTTCGACGTCTCGGAAGCTTTCTTT. Translation gives CASSFDVSEAFF.

The chain recombines TRBV18 with TRBJ1-1; 8 positions match TRBD1. CDR1 KGHSH and CDR2 LQKENI come from the germline V gene. J was trimmed by 0 bases and V by 3 bases; bases with no gene match: 6. This CDR3 spans 16 amino acids. In DNA, the CDR3 is TGTGCCAGCTCACCTCCGACAGGGGTTATGAACACTGAAGCTTTCTTT. Encoded protein: CASSPPTGVMNTEAFF.

The chain has TRBV14 and TRBJ2-7, with 7 bases fitting TRBD2. Germline V gene sequence: CDR1 SGHDN, CDR2 FVKESK. This CDR3 contains 14 residues. V was pared by 4 bases and J by 7 bases, with 10 bases of the junction left unmatched. DNA for the CDR3: TGTGCCAGCAGCCTTGGGCGGGAGTTCGGTGAGCAGTACTTC. This codes for CASSLGREFGEQYF. Full variable domain (missing parts from reference TRBV14 and TRBJ2-7): EAGVTQFPSHSVIEKGQTVTLRCDPISGHDNLYWYRRVMGKEIKFLLHFVKESKQDESGMPNNRFLAERTGGTYSTLKVQPAELEDSGVYFCASSLGREFGEQYFGPGTRLTVT.

The rearrangement links TRBV29-1 to TRBJ1-1, with TRBD1 identical over 7 bases. The CDR3 is 15 amino acids. V was clipped by 4 bases and J by 2 bases; unmatched bases: 10. CDR1 and CDR2 (germline): SQVTM, ANQGSEA. The CDR3 DNA reads as TGCAGCGTTGTAGCCACCGGGACAGTTAACACTGAAGCTTTCTTT. As protein: CSVVATGTVNTEAFF.

The chain is built from TRBV20-1 and TRBJ2-5; 9 nucleotides match TRBD2. The CDR3 contains 13 residues. With V trimmed by 4 bases and J by 4 bases, 4 bases remained unmatched. Per germline, CDR1 DFQATT and CDR2 SNEGSKA (reference sequence). The CDR3, as DNA: TGCAGTGCTATGTCTAGCGGGACAGAGACCCAGTACTTC. Its protein is CSAMSSGTETQYF.

The chain has TRBV21-1 and TRBJ1-2. TRBV21-1 is labeled a pseudogene. CDR3 length: 15 amino acids. The CDR3 sequence is CANFRNRKPNYGYTF. The CDR3 bases are TGTGCCAACTTCCGAAACCGGAAACCTAACTATGGCTACACCTTC.

The chain uses TRBV19 and TRBJ2-3, with D unresolved. The germline gives CDR1 LNHDA, CDR2 SQIVND (reference sequence). CDR3 length: 14 residues. Trimming took off 6 bases at V and 4 bases at J, with 14 bases between the two ends. The CDR3 bases are TGTGCCAGTAGGACTGGTACATTCGCAGATACGCAGTATTTT. The encoded protein is CASRTGTFADTQYF.

The chain has TRBV7-2 and TRBJ1-5, with unresolved D. Trimming cost V 4 bases and J 4 bases, with 8 bases left between them. Germline loops: CDR1 SGHTA, CDR2 FQGNSA. The CDR3 spans 13 residues. The CDR3 region is CASSSEQNQPQHF. CDR3 in DNA: TGTGCCAGCAGCTCAGAGCAAAATCAGCCCCAGCATTTT.

This clonotype was detected once. The V and J genes are TRBV30 and TRBJ2-7; TRBD2 is a possible D gene (6 bases). Germline lookup yields CDR1 GTSNPN and CDR2 SVGIG (reference sequence). CDR3 length equals 13 residues. V lost 6 bases to trimming and J lost 3 bases, with 15 bases between them. The DNA of the CDR3 is TGTGCCTGCACCGGGACTTCGAGCTACGAGCAGTACTTC. This translates into CACTGTSSYEQYF.

The chain employs TRBV3-1 and TRBJ2-7; TRBD1 is a possible D gene (6 bases). The CDR3 sequence is 14 residues long. V was trimmed by 4 bases and J by 1 base, leaving 11 bases between them. The germline gives CDR1 LGHDT, CDR2 YNNKEL (reference sequence). The DNA of the CDR3 is TGTGCCAGCAGCCGGACAGCAACATCCTACGAGCAGTACTTC. This codes for CASSRTATSYEQYF.

The chain is built from TRBV4-3 and TRBJ1-6; D is unclear. Germline V CDR1 and CDR2: LGHNA, YSLEER. This CDR3 contains 14 residues. V lost 0 bases and J 7 bases, leaving 7 bases between the germline ends. CDR3 DNA: TGCGCCAGCAGCCAAGATAGGGCCAATTCACCCCTCCACTTT. Protein product: CASSQDRANSPLHF.

V gene TRBV4-3 combines with J gene TRBJ2-5; 12 bases agree with TRBD1. V gave up 4 bases and J gave up 6 bases; unmatched junction bases: 12. This CDR3 has 17 amino acids. CDR1 and CDR2 (germline): LGHNA, YSLEER. The CDR3 sequence is CASSPTLGTGGAKTQYF. The CDR3 nucleotides read TGCGCCAGCAGCCCTACTTTAGGGACAGGGGGCGCCAAGACCCAGTACTTC.

The chain employs TRBV23-1 and TRBJ2-7; the match to TRBD2 covers 10 bases. TRBV23-1 is assigned to the ORF class and has an uncertain function. Trimming at V came to 4 bases and at J to 4 bases, leaving 16 bases not matched to a gene. CDR3 length equals 18 residues. In nucleotides, the CDR3 is TGCGCCAGCAGTCGCAGAAGCGGGAGGGCCAGTTTCCTGTACGAGCAGTACTTC. As protein: CASSRRSGRASFLYEQYF.

The DNA for the CDR3 is TGTGCCAGCAGTAGAAATCTAGCGGGATGGGGTGAGCAGTTCTTC. This gives the protein CASSRNLAGWGEQFF. The chain has TRBV6-6 and TRBJ2-1; 9 bases are a match to TRBD2. The CDR3 sequence is 15 residues long. J gave up 9 bases and V 5 bases, and 11 bases lay outside the gene matches. Germline CDR1 and CDR2: MNHNY and SVGAGI (reference sequence).

This chain connects TRBV4-3 to TRBJ2-1, with 8 bases lining up with TRBD1. Losses at the gene ends were 0 bases for V and 7 bases for J; bases not matched to a gene: 8. This CDR3 is built from 16 residues. The germline V gene has CDR1 LGHNA and CDR2 YSLEER. CDR3 sequence reads: CASSQERGQGLNEQFF. The CDR3 nucleotides are TGCGCCAGCAGCCAAGAACGAGGACAGGGACTGAATGAGCAGTTCTTC.

The chain uses TRBV7-2 and TRBJ2-1; 14 bases map to TRBD2. The CDR3 runs to 15 residues. The V gene end was trimmed by 5 bases and the J gene end by 4 bases; junction bases not matched to a gene: 1. Germline V gene sequence: CDR1 SGHTA, CDR2 FQGNSA. The CDR3 sequence is CASSRLAGGYNEQFF. In DNA, the CDR3 is TGTGCCAGCAGCCGACTAGCGGGAGGGTACAATGAGCAGTTCTTC. The variable domain in full, completed from reference TRBV7-2 and TRBJ2-1, reads GAGVSQSPSNKVTEKGKDVELRCDPISGHTALYWYRQSLGQGLEFLIYFQGNSAPDKSGLPSDRFSAERTGGSVSTLTIQRTQQEDSAVYLCASSRLAGGYNEQFFGPGTRLTVL.

The chain carries TRBV30 and TRBJ1-6; 7 bases fit TRBD1. The V gene's germline CDR1 is GTSNPN and CDR2 SVGIG (reference sequence). With V trimmed by 2 bases and J by 7 bases, 8 bases remained unmatched. This CDR3 contains 15 residues. The CDR3 sequence: CAWSFTGTANSPLHF. The CDR3, as DNA: TGTGCCTGGAGTTTCACCGGGACAGCCAATTCACCCCTCCACTTT.

The V gene is TRBV5-8, the J gene TRBJ2-5; perhaps TRBD1 as D (5 bases). Germline loops: CDR1 SGHTS, CDR2 YDEGEE. The CDR3 sequence is 15 residues long. Trimming took off 0 bases at V and 7 bases at J, with 16 bases between the two ends. CDR3 region: CASSLAVGDTGTQYF. The CDR3 DNA reads as TGTGCCAGCAGCTTGGCCGTAGGAGATACAGGGACCCAGTACTTC.

The J gene is TRBJ2-3, the V gene TRBV29-1; perhaps TRBD1 as D (5 bases). Trimming pared 7 bases from V and 2 bases from J, leaving 10 bases between. Germline V gives CDR1 SQVTM, CDR2 ANQGSEA. CDR3 length equals 12 residues. CDR3: CSDRRNTDTQYF. The DNA of the CDR3 is TGCAGCGACAGGAGAAACACAGATACGCAGTATTTT.

V usage is TRBV25-1 and J usage is TRBJ2-3, with D hard to call. There are 12 residues in the CDR3. V dropped 4 bases and J dropped 4 bases, with 6 bases sitting between them. From germline, CDR1 is MGHDK and CDR2 SYGVNS. CDR3 sequence (DNA): TGTGCCAGCAGTGGCTCGGCAGATACGCAGTATTTT. Translated, it gives CASSGSADTQYF.

The V call is TRBV6-1, the J call TRBJ2-3, with D possibly TRBD2 on 5 matching bases. Trimming removed 5 bases from V and 4 bases from J, with 19 bases in between. This CDR3 comprises 16 residues. Germline values: CDR1 MNHNS, CDR2 SASEGT. The CDR3 DNA is TGTGCCAGCAGTAATATTGGAGGCCCGGGGTCAGATACGCAGTATTTT. Amino acid sequence: CASSNIGGPGSDTQYF.

This clonotype appeared once. This rearrangement joins TRBV7-2 to TRBJ1-2; maybe TRBD1 (5 bases). Germline CDR1 and CDR2: SGHTA and FQGNSA. The CDR3 has 14 amino acids. The V and J ends lost 5 bases and 4 bases respectively, with 14 bases between them. CDR3 coding DNA: TGTGCCAGCAGCCCCCCGGGGGGTAGCTATGGCTACACCTTC. Translation gives CASSPPGGSYGYTF.